The 24 T cell receptor beta chains presented below share a single source sample, sequenced in a study of T cell responses to AZD1222 COVID-19 vaccine. Generated by immunoSEQ multiplex PCR, the TCRdb table keeps only in-frame clones and is missing some. The sample lists 90,000 to 150,000 clones; roughly 89% were seen once. The specimen comprised peripheral blood, sampled on day 0 of AZD1222 vaccination. These receptors were taken from an adult in good health.

V usage is TRBV12-5 and J usage is TRBJ2-2; D is possibly TRBD1 or TRBD2 (5 bases each). The germline gives CDR1 LGHNT, CDR2 FRNRAP. The CDR3 has 14 amino acids. V dropped 3 bases and J dropped 5 bases, with 10 bases sitting between them. The CDR3 nucleotides read TGTGCTAGTGGTTTTGGGGGAGATACCGGGGAGCTGTTTTTT. Protein: CASGFGGDTGELFF.

This clone was found once. The chain uses TRBV30 and TRBJ2-2, with TRBD2 matching 9 bases. Germline assignment: CDR1 GTSNPN and CDR2 SVGIG (reference sequence). This CDR3 region has 13 residues. J lost 7 bases, V lost 7 bases, and 7 bases had no gene match. The CDR3 here is CASGRRGGGELFF. The CDR3 DNA reads TGTGCCTCCGGACGGCGGGGGGGCGGGGAGCTGTTTTTT.

CDR3 region: CASSLLERTFF. The CDR3, as DNA: TGTGCCAGCAGCCTGTTAGAGAGGACTTTCTTT. This rearrangement joins TRBV3-1 (or the pseudogene TRBV3-2) to TRBJ1-1; D uncertain. V gave up 4 bases and J gave up 12 bases, with 12 bases separating them. This CDR3 contains 11 residues. CDR1 and CDR2 (germline): LGHDT, YNNKEL (reference sequence).

The chain joins TRBV18 to TRBJ1-4; D uncertain. This CDR3 has 16 amino acids. Per germline, CDR1 KGHSH and CDR2 LQKENI. Trimming stripped 6 bases from V and 5 bases from J, with 19 bases between. Written as DNA, the CDR3 is TGTGCCAGCTCCCCCACGGCCGCCAGCCTCAATGAAAAACTGTTTTTT. This gives the protein CASSPTAASLNEKLFF.

The chain combines TRBV27 with TRBJ2-1, with TRBD2 matching 12 bases. The CDR3 is 15 amino acids. J gave up 6 bases and V 8 bases, and 8 bases lay outside the gene matches. Germline CDR1 and CDR2: MNHEY and SMNVEV (reference sequence). This chain's CDR3 is CASGYPGLAGNEQFF. CDR3 nucleotide sequence: TGTGCCAGCGGATACCCGGGACTAGCGGGCAATGAGCAGTTCTTC.

The CDR3 is CASSLAAPGQGIYGYTF. CDR3 nucleotides: TGTGCCAGCAGCCTCGCAGCTCCGGGACAGGGTATCTATGGCTACACCTTC. This chain links TRBV3-1 (or the pseudogene TRBV3-2) with TRBJ1-2, with 9 bases matching TRBD1. CDR1 is LGHDT, CDR2 YNNKEL, per germline (reference sequence). The junction had 13 bases not matched to a gene; V was cut back by 4 bases and J by 4 bases. This CDR3 region has 17 residues.

This clone appeared once. V is TRBV2 and J is TRBJ1-5, with 7 bases matching TRBD1. Germline CDR1 SNHLY, CDR2 FYNNEI. The CDR3 spans 14 residues. With V trimmed by 8 bases and J by 0 bases, 4 bases remained unmatched. The CDR3 loop reads CASLGTDSNQPQHF. The CDR3 DNA sequence: TGTGCCAGCCTTGGGACAGATAGCAATCAGCCCCAGCATTTT.

The chain joins TRBV5-1 to TRBJ2-5; the D gene could be TRBD1 or TRBD2 (6 bases each). From germline, CDR1 is SGHRS and CDR2 YFSETQ. Trimming removed 4 bases from V and 3 bases from J, with 10 bases in between. The CDR3 has 13 residues. This CDR3 is CASSQEGEETQYF. In nucleotides, the CDR3 is TGCGCCAGCAGCCAGGAGGGGGAAGAGACCCAGTACTTC. Full variable domain (remainder filled in from reference TRBV5-1 and TRBJ2-5): KAGVTQTPRYLIKTRGQQVTLSCSPISGHRSVSWYQQTPGQGLQFLFEYFSETQRNKGNFPGRFSGRQFSNSRSEMNVSTLELGDSALYLCASSQEGEETQYFGPGTRLLVL.

The rearrangement links TRBV5-6 to TRBJ2-5; TRBD2 aligns across 7 bases. With 4 bases clipped from V and 4 bases from J, the junction kept 7 bases outside the gene matches. The CDR3 totals 14 residues. Germline V gene data show CDR1 as SGHDT and CDR2 as YYEEEE. CDR3 bases: TGTGCCAGCAGCCCATCCCCGGGAGGAGAGACCCAGTACTTC. Translated, it gives CASSPSPGGETQYF.

This clone was counted a single time. The J gene is TRBJ1-5, the V gene TRBV3-1 (or the pseudogene TRBV3-2), with 7 positions matching TRBD1. The V segment lost 4 bases and the J segment 2 bases; nucleotides outside the gene matches: 2. Germline-derived CDR1 and CDR2 are LGHDT and YNNKEL (reference sequence). The CDR3 has 14 amino acids. CDR3 amino acids: CASSPGGGNQPQHF. The CDR3 DNA sequence: TGTGCCAGCAGCCCAGGGGGGGGCAATCAGCCCCAGCATTTT.

This clone appeared once. The rearrangement links TRBV2 to TRBJ2-2, with unresolved D. V shed 4 bases and J shed 6 bases, with 3 bases lying between them. The CDR3 covers 11 residues. CDR1 and CDR2 from the germline V gene are SNHLY and FYNNEI. The chain's CDR3 is CASSVAGELFF. For the CDR3, the DNA is TGTGCCAGCAGTGTAGCCGGGGAGCTGTTTTTT.

This chain connects TRBV5-6 to TRBJ1-2; TRBD1 is a possible D gene (6 bases). With 2 bases removed from V and 4 bases from J, the gap between germline ends came to 12 bases. This CDR3 is 14 amino acids long. Germline values: CDR1 SGHDT, CDR2 YYEEEE. The CDR3 region is CASSLQGIAYGYTF. As DNA, the CDR3 is TGTGCCAGCAGCTTACAGGGCATTGCCTATGGCTACACCTTC. The full variable domain, with the rest looked up from reference TRBV5-6 and TRBJ1-2, is DAGVTQSPTHLIKTRGQQVTLRCSPKSGHDTVSWYQQALGQGPQFIFQYYEEEERQRGNFPDRFSGHQFPNYSSELNVNALLLGDSALYLCASSLQGIAYGYTFGSGTRLTVV.

This chain links TRBV30 with TRBJ1-5; 9 positions agree with TRBD1. V lost 4 bases and J lost 5; bases outside the gene matches: 9. The CDR3 loop spans 15 amino acids. Germline V gives CDR1 GTSNPN, CDR2 SVGIG (reference sequence). This CDR3 reads CAWMLRTGVYQPQHF. DNA of the CDR3: TGTGCCTGGATGCTGAGGACAGGGGTTTATCAGCCCCAGCATTTT.

V is TRBV5-1 and J is TRBJ2-1; TRBD1 aligns across 11 bases. This CDR3 comprises 20 residues. Per germline, CDR1 SGHRS and CDR2 YFSETQ. Trimming removed 4 bases from V and 0 bases from J; junction bases left unmatched: 15. The CDR3 DNA follows: TGCGCCAGCAGCAAGGCCCTGGGACAGGGGGGCCCCAGCTCCTACAATGAGCAGTTCTTC. It is translated as CASSKALGQGGPSSYNEQFF.

The chain carries TRBV2 and TRBJ2-2; D not certain. Germline CDR1 and CDR2: SNHLY and FYNNEI. V lost 3 bases to trimming and J lost 3 bases, with 11 bases between them. CDR3 size: 15 residues. DNA of the CDR3: TGTGCCAGCAGTGATAACGGGTTCGACACCGGGGAGCTGTTTTTT. Amino acid sequence: CASSDNGFDTGELFF.

The V and J genes are TRBV19 and TRBJ2-2, with TRBD1 matching over 11 bases. Germline lookup yields CDR1 LNHDA and CDR2 SQIVND (reference sequence). V trimming: 5 bases; J trimming: 4 bases; junction bases outside the gene matches: 6. This CDR3 region has 16 residues. The CDR3 coding sequence is TGTGCCAGTAGTCAAGGACAGGGGGCGGGCACCGGGGAGCTGTTTTTT. Encoded protein: CASSQGQGAGTGELFF.

The J gene is TRBJ2-7, the V gene TRBV11-1; TRBD1 agrees at 7 bases. This CDR3 has 14 residues. Trimming removed 1 base from V and 4 bases from J; junction bases left unmatched: 4. CDR1 is SGHAT and CDR2 is FQDESV in the germline V gene (reference sequence). The CDR3 nucleotides are TGTGCCAGCAGCTTAGGACAGGGTGGGTACGAGCAGTACTTC. This codes for CASSLGQGGYEQYF.

The V and J genes are TRBV20-1 and TRBJ1-2; TRBD1 might be the D (5 bases). CDR3 size: 11 residues. From germline, CDR1 is DFQATT and CDR2 SNEGSKA (reference sequence). V was shortened by 5 bases and J by 8 bases, with 12 bases between the two germline ends. Written as DNA, the CDR3 is TGCAGTGCTGACCCGGGACGAGGCTACACCTTC. The encoded protein is CSADPGRGYTF.

By proportion, this clone is medium-sized. One end of the junction is discordant with germline, which a read error may explain. CDR3 sequence (DNA): TGTGCCAGCGTTGCCGGGACTACCATCTTC. This sequence encodes CASVAGTTIF. The rearrangement uses TRBV2 and TRBJ2-1; 7 bases are a match to TRBD2. CDR3 size: 10 residues. The germline V gene encodes CDR1 SNHLY and CDR2 FYNNEI.

A single count supports this clone. The gene calls are TRBV5-1 and TRBJ2-5; 10 bases map to TRBD2. Germline V gene lookup returns CDR1 SGHRS and CDR2 YFSETQ. The CDR3 length is 14 residues. V trimming: 4 bases; J trimming: 4 bases; junction bases outside the gene matches: 4. This CDR3 reads CASSPSGSRETQYF. CDR3 sequence (DNA): TGCGCCAGCAGCCCTAGCGGGAGTAGAGAGACCCAGTACTTC. Together with reference TRBV5-1 and TRBJ2-5, the CDR3 gives the full variable domain: KAGVTQTPRYLIKTRGQQVTLSCSPISGHRSVSWYQQTPGQGLQFLFEYFSETQRNKGNFPGRFSGRQFSNSRSEMNVSTLELGDSALYLCASSPSGSRETQYFGPGTRLLVL.

The chain combines TRBV7-8 with TRBJ2-1; maybe TRBD1 (6 bases). Germline-derived CDR1 and CDR2 are SGHVS and FQNEAQ. Trimming pared 8 bases from V and 4 bases from J, leaving 12 bases between. This CDR3 contains 13 residues. CDR3 bases: TGTGCCAGCTCTGGACAGTCGTACAATGAGCAGTTCTTC. This translates into CASSGQSYNEQFF.

V gene TRBV10-2 combines with J gene TRBJ2-2; no clear D. Germline CDR1 WSHSY, CDR2 SAAADI. V was pared by 6 bases and J by 0 bases, with 8 bases between. There are 14 residues in the CDR3. Written as DNA, the CDR3 is TGCGCCAGCAGGGTTGGTCCGAACACCGGGGAGCTGTTTTTT. Its translation is CASRVGPNTGELFF.

The rearrangement joins TRBV27 to TRBJ1-5; D not certain. This CDR3 region has 16 residues. Germline-derived CDR1 and CDR2 are MNHEY and SMNVEV (reference sequence). V was cut by 0 bases and J by 6 bases, with 15 bases left in between. The CDR3 sequence is CASSLSRGLGGQPQHF. The CDR3 bases are TGTGCCAGCAGTTTATCGAGAGGGCTTGGAGGTCAGCCCCAGCATTTT.

The chain employs TRBV4-1 and TRBJ2-3, with D perhaps matching TRBD2 (6 bases). Deletions cut 0 bases from V and 5 bases from J, with 24 bases between. Germline V gene data show CDR1 as MGHRA and CDR2 as YSYEKL. This CDR3 region has 19 residues. The CDR3 loop reads CASSQDTRFGRGRGDTQYF. In DNA form, the CDR3 reads TGCGCCAGCAGCCAAGACACGCGGTTTGGACGGGGGAGAGGAGATACGCAGTATTTT.